This T cell receptor (beta chain) was obtained from a study of T cell repertoires in cytomegalovirus infection. Looking at the study overall: The study used recently identified HLA-C-restricted and well-studied HLA-B-restricted CMV epitopes. Signatures in public TCR beta sequences pointed to both CMV infection and matching HLA type.

This clonotype was seen only a few times. The antigen is unknown. The CDR3 consists of 14 residues. Germline V gene sequence: CDR1 SGHTA, CDR2 FQGNSA. V lost 1 base and J lost 4, with 10 bases in between. Points from the study as a whole: HLA-C-restricted TCR beta clonotypes specific for CMV led the ex vivo response. Individuals carrying CMV plus the relevant HLA were identified by cumulative frequency of public TCR beta families.

TCRdb independently ran MiXCR on the reads; one entry per CDR3 protein. This table holds more than 300,000 distinct CDR3 sequences, about 32% found once. V and J are TRBV7-2 and TRBJ2-5, with a tentative D call TRBD2 (5 bases). Sequencing used cultured PBMCs, obtained from culture after CMV antigen stimulation. The sequence derives from a human donor in good health (CMV status not recorded). Some clones in this sample may be carry-over from other donors' samples. The CDR3 spells CASSLGFGGETQYF. The CDR3 nucleotides read TGTGCCAGCAGCTTAGGGTTCGGAGGAGAGACCCAGTACTTC.